Sequencing of this TCR beta chain was carried out in a study of CD8+ T cells in alopecia areata. As for the study in general: Treatment of the treated patients consisted of oral tofacitinib, 5 to 10 mg twice daily. Study-wide points: With one nonresponder, baseline CD8+ expansion's link to response remains uncertain.

Details on this clone: What it binds is not known.

cDNA prepared by RNA extraction and subsequent reverse transcription served as the template for sequencing. The table came from immunoSEQ multiplex PCR; TCRdb's copy has only in-frame clones and leaves some out. The profile shows about 250,000 clones, 45% to 70% of them singletons. Treatment specified: oral pan-JAK inhibitor, 5-10 mg twice daily. Patients with alopecia areata provided lesional scalp punch biopsies as well as peripheral blood. The CDR3 extends over 12 amino acids. The V end was cut by 5 bases, the J end by 3 bases, with 11 bases between. Germline V CDR1 and CDR2: GTSNPN, SVGIG (reference sequence).

This receptor was identified in a human donor with alopecia areata. Sequencing used CD4+ T cells sorted from blood, obtained around week 52, from a patient treated with tofacitinib. V and J are TRBV30 and TRBJ2-7; TRBD1 is a possible D gene (6 bases). CDR3 loop: CAWQQGNYEQYF. CDR3 sequence (DNA): TGTGCCTGGCAACAGGGAAACTACGAGCAGTACTTC.